This is a list of T cell receptor beta chains from one sample in a study of T cells after yellow fever vaccination. A single record per CDR3 protein comes from TCRdb applying MiXCR to the 5' RACE reads. The sample lists some 250,000 distinct CDR3 sequences, roughly 3.7% occurring once. The material was PBMCs, obtained 15 days after the yellow fever booster vaccination. These receptors all stem from a man aged 18 to 29 who received the YFV17D yellow fever vaccine. Both conserved end residues are trimmed from each CDR3. Each record gives: J gene, D gene, V gene, CDR3 protein. A D gene is named only where the DNA matches it firmly.

J gene: TRBJ1-1
D gene: .
V gene: TRBV20-1
CDR3 protein: SATDAYGKAF

J gene: TRBJ2-3
D gene: TRBD2
V gene: TRBV18
CDR3 protein: ASSPLGGSPDTQY

J gene: TRBJ1-6
D gene: .
V gene: TRBV5-1
CDR3 protein: ASSLRGTTRTDNSPLH

J gene: TRBJ2-7
D gene: TRBD1
V gene: TRBV2
CDR3 protein: ASSVTGQAYEQY

J gene: TRBJ2-1
D gene: .
V gene: TRBV7-9
CDR3 protein: ASSLESSSEQF

J gene: TRBJ1-1
D gene: TRBD1
V gene: TRBV6-5
CDR3 protein: ASQTGTNTEAF

J gene: TRBJ1-2
D gene: TRBD1
V gene: TRBV7-2
CDR3 protein: ASSGLLAMTGGGSGYT

J gene: TRBJ2-1
D gene: TRBD1
V gene: TRBV5-8
CDR3 protein: ASSWGQGFGNEQF

J gene: TRBJ2-3
D gene: .
V gene: TRBV20-1
CDR3 protein: SARWGGDTQY

J gene: TRBJ1-3
D gene: .
V gene: TRBV12-3/TRBV12-4
CDR3 protein: ASSLMGSIGNTIY

J gene: TRBJ2-3
D gene: .
V gene: TRBV11-2
CDR3 protein: ASYDPDTQY

J gene: TRBJ2-1
D gene: .
V gene: TRBV12-3/TRBV12-4
CDR3 protein: ASSLITGDPYNEQF

J gene: TRBJ2-3
D gene: .
V gene: TRBV7-2
CDR3 protein: ASSLRDTQY

J gene: TRBJ2-1
D gene: TRBD2
V gene: TRBV7-2
CDR3 protein: ASSLVPSGGGDEQF

J gene: TRBJ2-3
D gene: .
V gene: TRBV25-1
CDR3 protein: ASSRRVHTSTDTQY

J gene: TRBJ2-5
D gene: .
V gene: TRBV5-1
CDR3 protein: ASAQRTEGTETQY

J gene: TRBJ2-1
D gene: TRBD2
V gene: TRBV3-1
CDR3 protein: ASSQELRGWNEQF

J gene: TRBJ2-5
D gene: TRBD1
V gene: TRBV27
CDR3 protein: ASQTGGETQY